This entry lists 21 T cell receptor beta chains sequenced from one sample in a study of cytomegalovirus exposure and HLA in healthy donors. TCRdb's table, derived via immunoSEQ multiplex PCR, lists solely in-frame clones and lacks some. There are 200,000 to 250,000 clones in the sample; approximately 87% occur only once, and about 2.5% lies in the top ten. Source material: PBMCs. The receptors were gathered from a man between 18 and 35 years old in good health and CMV-seronegative.

The CDR3 DNA follows: TGTGCCACCTCACCGAGACAGGGAGGCACTGAAGCTTTCTTT. It codes for CATSPRQGGTEAFF. The V gene is TRBV6-1, the J gene TRBJ1-1, with TRBD1 identical over 7 bases. CDR1 and CDR2 from the germline V gene are MNHNS and SASEGT. This CDR3 is built from 14 residues. With V trimmed by 10 bases and J by 4 bases, 12 bases remained unmatched.

This chain uses TRBV9 with TRBJ2-7, with D tentatively TRBD2 (5 bases). V was cut by 0 bases and J by 0 bases, with 16 bases left in between. The CDR3 loop spans 17 amino acids. The germline V gene has CDR1 SGDLS and CDR2 YYNGEE. CDR3 loop: CASSVGLGSGSSYEQYF. The CDR3 DNA sequence: TGTGCCAGCAGCGTAGGGCTGGGTTCGGGGAGCTCCTACGAGCAGTACTTC.

This clone appeared a single time. This chain connects TRBV5-1 to TRBJ2-7; D remains ambiguous. CDR1 and CDR2 from the germline V gene are SGHRS and YFSETQ. Trimming shortened V by 0 bases and J by 4 bases, and 5 bases separated the two germline ends. The CDR3 is 12 amino acids. CDR3 sequence: CASSLVAYEQYF. CDR3 nucleotide sequence: TGCGCCAGCAGCTTGGTGGCTTACGAGCAGTACTTC.

The chain has TRBV2 and TRBJ1-5; a possible D gene is TRBD1 (6 bases). CDR1 is SNHLY, CDR2 FYNNEI, per germline. The CDR3 totals 14 residues. Trimming cost V 7 bases and J 5 bases, with 15 bases left between them. For the CDR3, the DNA is TGTGCCAGCAAGGGGGGGATCCGGGATCAGCCCCAGCATTTT. As protein: CASKGGIRDQPQHF.

The genes are TRBV9 and TRBJ2-1; D gene unclear. The CDR3 is 16 amino acids. In germline, CDR1 is SGDLS, CDR2 YYNGEE. V was clipped by 0 bases and J by 1 base, with 11 bases between them. Here the CDR3 DNA reads TGTGCCAGCAGCGTAGTTAGTCTCCCGTCCTACAATGAGCAGTTCTTC. It is translated as CASSVVSLPSYNEQFF.

The V and J genes are TRBV18 and TRBJ2-7, with TRBD2 as a possible D gene (6 bases). The CDR3 sequence is 15 residues long. Germline values: CDR1 KGHSH, CDR2 LQKENI. The ends were cut back, 4 bases at V and 0 bases at J, with 13 bases in the middle. The CDR3 spells CASSRTPGDSYEQYF. The CDR3, as DNA: TGTGCCAGCTCACGGACTCCGGGGGACTCCTACGAGCAGTACTTC.

The chain employs TRBV15 and TRBJ2-1; 7 nucleotides agree with TRBD1. This CDR3 is 14 amino acids long. Germline V gives CDR1 LNHNV, CDR2 YYDKDF (reference sequence). V gave up 0 bases and J gave up 6 bases; unmatched junction bases: 2. The CDR3 sequence: CATSRERGPNEQFF. The DNA of the CDR3 is TGTGCCACCAGCAGAGAAAGGGGGCCCAATGAGCAGTTCTTC.

The rearrangement uses TRBV7-9 and TRBJ2-5, with 8 bases aligning to TRBD2. Germline trimming cut 5 bases from V and 3 bases from J; bases unmatched to any gene: 5. From germline, CDR1 is SEHNR and CDR2 FQNEAQ (reference sequence). CDR3 length: 14 amino acids. The CDR3, as DNA: TGTGCCAGCAGCCCGGGTAGCGGGAAAGAGACCCAGTACTTC. As protein: CASSPGSGKETQYF. The full variable domain, rest sourced from reference TRBV7-9 and TRBJ2-5, is DTGVSQNPRHKITKRGQNVTFRCDPISEHNRLYWYRQTLGQGPEFLTYFQNEAQLEKSRLLSDRFSAERPKGSFSTLEIQRTEQGDSAMYLCASSPGSGKETQYFGPGTRLLVL.

The chain carries TRBV30 and TRBJ2-7; D uncertain. V was clipped by 3 bases and J by 3 bases, with 12 bases between them. CDR3 size: 13 residues. Germline V gene sequence: CDR1 GTSNPN, CDR2 SVGIG (reference sequence). Here the CDR3 DNA reads TGTGCCTGGAGGCCCCGTGGCAACTACGAGCAGTACTTC. It encodes CAWRPRGNYEQYF.

The chain employs TRBV2 and TRBJ2-7, with 12 bases that match TRBD2. The V gene's germline CDR1 is SNHLY and CDR2 FYNNEI. V gave up 7 bases and J gave up 0 bases; unmatched junction bases: 10. The CDR3 spans 17 residues. The CDR3 protein is CASNGLAGFLSSYEQYF. For the CDR3, the DNA is TGTGCCAGCAATGGACTAGCGGGGTTCCTCAGCTCCTACGAGCAGTACTTC.

This clone was counted between two and nine times. The genes are TRBV7-3 and TRBJ2-1; a possible D gene is TRBD2 (5 bases). The CDR3 length is 15 residues. Trimming left V 3 bases short and J 4 bases short, with 13 bases between. Germline CDR1 and CDR2: SGHTA and FQGTGA. Written as DNA, the CDR3 is TGTGCCAGCAGCTTCGGGAACGCTCTTTACAATGAGCAGTTCTTC. Translating gives CASSFGNALYNEQFF.

V is TRBV29-1 and J is TRBJ2-1, with 7 bases lining up with TRBD2. Germline CDR1 is SQVTM and CDR2 is ANQGSEA. The CDR3 has 13 amino acids. The V gene end was trimmed by 4 bases and the J gene end by 3 bases; junction bases not matched to a gene: 3. This chain's CDR3 is CSVVAGNYNEQFF. The CDR3 DNA reads TGCAGCGTTGTAGCGGGCAACTACAATGAGCAGTTCTTC.

V gene TRBV5-4 combines with J gene TRBJ2-1; D perhaps matches TRBD2 (6 bases). Germline V CDR1 and CDR2: SGHNT, YYREEE (reference sequence). This CDR3 has 15 residues. V gave up 3 bases and J gave up 7 bases, with 17 bases separating them. CDR3 bases: TGTGCCAGCAGCTCGGAGGGGCTAGCGAGGAATGAGCAGTTCTTC. This encodes CASSSEGLARNEQFF.

This rearrangement joins TRBV5-6 to TRBJ2-7; D is perhaps TRBD1 (6 bases). CDR3 length: 14 residues. V was pared by 2 bases and J by 1 base, with 10 bases between. Germline V gene data show CDR1 as SGHDT and CDR2 as YYEEEE. In nucleotides, the CDR3 is TGTGCCAGCAGCTTAACAGGGCCTTCCTACGAGCAGTACTTC. Translation: CASSLTGPSYEQYF.

The rearrangement links TRBV5-1 to TRBJ2-2; D possibly corresponds to TRBD2 (6 bases). V was trimmed by 0 bases and J by 2 bases, leaving 11 bases between them. This CDR3 has 16 amino acids. Germline CDR1 SGHRS, CDR2 YFSETQ. The CDR3 DNA reads TGCGCCAGCAGCTTGGTGGGACTCCCAAACACCGGGGAGCTGTTTTTT. Its protein product is CASSLVGLPNTGELFF.

This chain uses TRBV2 with TRBJ2-7, with 9 bases identical to TRBD2. J was trimmed by 5 bases and V by 5 bases; bases with no gene match: 10. In germline, CDR1 is SNHLY, CDR2 FYNNEI. This CDR3 spans 15 amino acids. As DNA, the CDR3 is TGTGCCAGCAGTTCCTCTGCGGGAGGGCCCCACGAGCAGTACTTC. As protein: CASSSSAGGPHEQYF.

The chain employs TRBV5-6 and TRBJ1-5; D remains unclear. Per germline, CDR1 SGHDT and CDR2 YYEEEE. Trimming removed 0 bases at V and 7 bases at J, with 8 bases between. CDR3 length: 13 residues. The CDR3 sequence is CASSLVVRQPQHF. Written as DNA, the CDR3 is TGTGCCAGCAGCTTGGTTGTGAGGCAGCCCCAGCATTTT.

This rearrangement joins TRBV4-3 to TRBJ2-7; D remains ambiguous. In germline, CDR1 is LGHNA, CDR2 YSLEER. The CDR3 has 15 residues. The V end lost 0 bases, the J end lost 4 bases, and 13 bases lay between the germline ends. The CDR3 coding sequence is TGCGCCAGCAGCCAAGAATTCCAGGAAGCATACGAGCAGTACTTC. Encoded protein: CASSQEFQEAYEQYF.

This clone appeared a single time. The chain employs TRBV5-4 and TRBJ1-5; 9 nucleotides agree with TRBD1. Unmatched junction bases numbered 8, after V lost 0 bases and J lost 4 bases. This CDR3 has 17 amino acids. Per germline, CDR1 SGHNT and CDR2 YYREEE (reference sequence). In nucleotides, the CDR3 is TGTGCCAGCAGCTTGGGGACAGGGGATCGGGGAAATCAGCCCCAGCATTTT. Translated, it gives CASSLGTGDRGNQPQHF.

The J gene is TRBJ2-5, the V gene TRBV25-1; D perhaps matches TRBD2 (6 bases). From germline, CDR1 is MGHDK and CDR2 SYGVNS. CDR3 size: 15 residues. Trimming removed 6 bases at V and 4 bases at J, with 18 bases between. CDR3 bases: TGTGCCAGCAGCGCCCCCCGCGGAGGGGTAGAGACCCAGTACTTC. This translates into CASSAPRGGVETQYF.

The chain combines TRBV4-1 with TRBJ1-3; 7 positions match TRBD1. The CDR3 loop spans 16 amino acids. CDR1 is MGHRA and CDR2 is YSYEKL in the germline V gene. J was trimmed by 0 bases and V by 0 bases; bases with no gene match: 2. CDR3 DNA: TGCGCCAGCAGCCAAGAGGGGACAGTCTCTGGAAACACCATATATTTT. Protein sequence: CASSQEGTVSGNTIYF.